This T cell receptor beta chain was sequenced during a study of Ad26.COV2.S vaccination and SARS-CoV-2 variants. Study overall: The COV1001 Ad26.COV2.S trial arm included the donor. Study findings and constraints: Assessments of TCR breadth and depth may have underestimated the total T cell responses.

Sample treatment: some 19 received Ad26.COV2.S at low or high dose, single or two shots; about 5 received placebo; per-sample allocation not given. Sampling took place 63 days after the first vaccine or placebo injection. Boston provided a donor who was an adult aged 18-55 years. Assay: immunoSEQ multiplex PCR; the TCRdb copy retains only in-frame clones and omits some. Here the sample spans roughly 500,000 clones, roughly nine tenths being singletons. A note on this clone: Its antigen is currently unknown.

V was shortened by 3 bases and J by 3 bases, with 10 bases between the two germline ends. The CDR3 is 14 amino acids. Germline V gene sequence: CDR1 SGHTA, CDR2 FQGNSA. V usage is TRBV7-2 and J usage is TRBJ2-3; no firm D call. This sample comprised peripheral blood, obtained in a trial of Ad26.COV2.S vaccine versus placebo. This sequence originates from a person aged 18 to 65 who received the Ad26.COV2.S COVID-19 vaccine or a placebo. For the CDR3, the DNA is TGTGCCAGCAGCTTTCGAAGTCCAACAGATACGCAGTATTTT. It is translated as CASSFRSPTDTQYF. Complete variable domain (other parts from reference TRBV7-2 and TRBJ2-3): GAGVSQSPSNKVTEKGKDVELRCDPISGHTALYWYRQSLGQGLEFLIYFQGNSAPDKSGLPSDRFSAERTGGSVSTLTIQRTQQEDSAVYLCASSFRSPTDTQYFGPGTRLTVL.